This TCR beta chain originates from a study of blood T cell repertoires in COVID-19. Germline assignment: CDR1 SEHNR and CDR2 FQNEAQ (reference sequence). This CDR3 has 16 residues. With V trimmed by 2 bases and J by 1 base, 4 bases remained unmatched. The table came from immunoSEQ multiplex PCR; TCRdb's copy has only in-frame clones and leaves some out. The sample records about 300,000 clones, about nine tenths being singletons. This sequence originates from a man aged 25-45 years who had recovered from COVID-19. The chain carries TRBV7-9 and TRBJ2-3; TRBD2 aligns across 9 bases. Specimen: PBMCs or T cells enriched from blood (not recorded which). In DNA, the CDR3 is TGTGCCAGCAGCTTAAGGACTAGCGCCGGCACAGATACGCAGTATTTT. Protein sequence: CASSLRTSAGTDTQYF.